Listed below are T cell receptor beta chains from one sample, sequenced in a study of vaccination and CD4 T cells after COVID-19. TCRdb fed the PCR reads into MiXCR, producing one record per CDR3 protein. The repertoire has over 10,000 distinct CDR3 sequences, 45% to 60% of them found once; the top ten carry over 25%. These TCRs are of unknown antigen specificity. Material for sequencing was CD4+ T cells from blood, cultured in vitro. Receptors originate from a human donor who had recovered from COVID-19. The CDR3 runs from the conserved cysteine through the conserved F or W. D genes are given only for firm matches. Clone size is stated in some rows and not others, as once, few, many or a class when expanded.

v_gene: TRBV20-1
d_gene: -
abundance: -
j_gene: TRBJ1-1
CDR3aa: CSASGTNRPYEAFF
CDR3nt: TGCAGTGCTAGCGGGACGAACCGCCCTTATGAAGCTTTCTTT

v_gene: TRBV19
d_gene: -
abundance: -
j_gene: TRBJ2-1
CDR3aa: CASNSGGSSYNEQFF
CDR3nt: TGTGCCAGTAATTCGGGGGGCAGCTCCTACAATGAGCAGTTCTTC

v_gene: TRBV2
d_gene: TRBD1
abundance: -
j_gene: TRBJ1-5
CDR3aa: CASTGTGGEQPQHF
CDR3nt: TGTGCCAGCACTGGGACAGGGGGCGAGCAGCCCCAGCATTTT

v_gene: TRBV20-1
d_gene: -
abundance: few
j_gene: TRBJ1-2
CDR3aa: CSAPGGAGGYTF
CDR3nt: TGCAGTGCTCCGGGGGGGGCAGGGGGCTACACCTTC

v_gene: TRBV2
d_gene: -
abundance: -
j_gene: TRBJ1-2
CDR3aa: CASSTGIGYTF
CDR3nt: TGTGCCAGCAGTACAGGGATAGGCTACACCTTC

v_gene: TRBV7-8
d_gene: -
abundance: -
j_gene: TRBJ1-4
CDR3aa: CASSSHRAEKLFF
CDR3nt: TGTGCCAGCAGCTCCCACAGGGCTGAAAAACTGTTTTTT

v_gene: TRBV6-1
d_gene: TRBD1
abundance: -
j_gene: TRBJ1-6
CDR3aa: CASRYSGGTAGNSPLHF
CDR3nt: TGTGCCAGCAGATATTCCGGAGGGACAGCGGGTAATTCACCCCTCCACTTT

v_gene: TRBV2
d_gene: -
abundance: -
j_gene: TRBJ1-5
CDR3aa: CASRYDSRNQPQHF
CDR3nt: TGTGCCAGCAGATACGACAGTCGCAATCAGCCCCAGCATTTT

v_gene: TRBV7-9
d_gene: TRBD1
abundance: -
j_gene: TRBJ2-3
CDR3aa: CASSLDRGQSDTQYF
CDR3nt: TGTGCCAGCAGCTTGGACAGGGGGCAATCAGATACGCAGTATTTT

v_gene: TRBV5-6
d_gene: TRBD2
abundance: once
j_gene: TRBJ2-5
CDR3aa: CASSLWGGSETQYF
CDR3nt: TGTGCCAGCAGCTTGTGGGGGGGGAGTGAGACCCAGTACTTC

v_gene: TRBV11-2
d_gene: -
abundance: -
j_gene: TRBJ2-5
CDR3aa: CASSGGRGETQHF
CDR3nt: TGTGCCAGCAGCGGGGGACGGGGTGAGACCCAGCACTTC

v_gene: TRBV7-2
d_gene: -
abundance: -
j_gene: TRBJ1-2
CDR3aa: CASSYDSQYGYTF
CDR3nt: TGTGCCAGCAGCTATGACAGCCAGTATGGCTACACCTTC

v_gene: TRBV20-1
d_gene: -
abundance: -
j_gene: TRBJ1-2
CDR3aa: CSARGSGGYTF
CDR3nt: TGCAGTGCGCGCGGTTCGGGAGGCTACACCTTC

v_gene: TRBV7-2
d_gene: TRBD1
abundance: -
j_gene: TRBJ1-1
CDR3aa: CASSRTGMNTEAFF
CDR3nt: TGTGCCAGCAGCCGGACAGGGATGAACACTGAAGCTTTCTTT

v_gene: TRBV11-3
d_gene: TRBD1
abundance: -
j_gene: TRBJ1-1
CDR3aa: CASSPQGGGITEAFF
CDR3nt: TGTGCCAGCAGTCCCCAGGGAGGGGGCATCACTGAAGCTTTCTTT

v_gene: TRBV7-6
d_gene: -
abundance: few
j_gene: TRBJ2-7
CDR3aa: CASSLALGSAYEQYF
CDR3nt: TGTGCCAGCAGCTTAGCGCTGGGATCGGCCTACGAGCAGTACTTC

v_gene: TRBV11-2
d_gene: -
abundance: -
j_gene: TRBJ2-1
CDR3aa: CASSLALDSYNEQFF
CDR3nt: TGTGCCAGCAGCTTAGCACTAGACTCCTACAATGAGCAGTTCTTC

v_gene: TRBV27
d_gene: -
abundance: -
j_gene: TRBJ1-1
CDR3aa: CASSSRNDRSEAFF
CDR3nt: TGTGCCAGCAGTTCCCGAAACGACAGGAGTGAAGCTTTCTTT

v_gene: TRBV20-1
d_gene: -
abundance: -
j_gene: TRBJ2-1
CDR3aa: CSALLAGEQFF
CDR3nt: TGCAGTGCCCTACTAGCAGGCGAGCAGTTCTTC

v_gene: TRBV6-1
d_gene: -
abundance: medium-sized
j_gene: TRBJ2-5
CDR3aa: CASSELGYFQYQETQYF
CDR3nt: TGTGCCAGCAGTGAACTGGGCTACTTCCAGTACCAAGAGACCCAGTACTTC

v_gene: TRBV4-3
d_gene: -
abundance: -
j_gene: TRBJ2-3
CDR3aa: CASSSSLSVSTDTQYF
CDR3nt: TGCGCCAGCAGTTCCTCACTCTCGGTGAGCACAGATACGCAGTATTTT

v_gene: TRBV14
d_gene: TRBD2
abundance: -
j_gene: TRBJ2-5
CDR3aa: CASSQVTSGSAKRETQYF
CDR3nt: TGTGCCAGCAGCCAAGTAACTAGCGGGAGTGCAAAAAGGGAGACCCAGTACTTC

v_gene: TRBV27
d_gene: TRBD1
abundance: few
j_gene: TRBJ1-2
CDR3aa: CASRKGQGHYGYTF
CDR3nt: TGTGCCAGCAGAAAGGGACAGGGGCACTATGGCTACACCTTC

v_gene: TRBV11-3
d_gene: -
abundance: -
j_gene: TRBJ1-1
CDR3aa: CASSLGGPNTEAFF
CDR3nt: TGTGCCAGCAGCTTGGGTGGGCCGAACACTGAAGCTTTCTTT

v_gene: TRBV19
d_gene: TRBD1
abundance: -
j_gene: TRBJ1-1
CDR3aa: CASTHPGQGATNTEAFF
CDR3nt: TGTGCCAGTACCCATCCGGGACAGGGGGCGACCAACACTGAAGCTTTCTTT

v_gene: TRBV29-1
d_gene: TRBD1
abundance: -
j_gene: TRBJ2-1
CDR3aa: CSAGGTGNRGSEQFF
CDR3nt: TGCAGCGCCGGGGGGACAGGGAACCGGGGGAGTGAGCAGTTCTTC

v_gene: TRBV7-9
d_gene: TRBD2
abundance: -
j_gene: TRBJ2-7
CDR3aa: CASSPPWRENNEQYF
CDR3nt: TGTGCCAGCAGCCCCCCCTGGCGGGAGAACAACGAGCAGTACTTC

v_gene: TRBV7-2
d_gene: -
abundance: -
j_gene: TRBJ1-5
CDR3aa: CASRREGYSNQPQHF
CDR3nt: TGTGCCAGCAGGCGGGAGGGCTATAGCAATCAGCCCCAGCATTTT

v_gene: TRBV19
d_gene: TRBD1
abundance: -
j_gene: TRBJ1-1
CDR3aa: CASSFGQGPTEAFF
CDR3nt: TGTGCCAGTAGTTTTGGACAGGGGCCCACTGAAGCTTTCTTT

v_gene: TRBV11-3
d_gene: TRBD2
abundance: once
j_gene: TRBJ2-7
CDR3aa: CASSLPPRARAGGQTSYEQYF
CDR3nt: TGTGCCAGCAGCTTACCGCCTCGAGCCCGGGCGGGAGGCCAAACCTCCTACGAGCAGTACTTC

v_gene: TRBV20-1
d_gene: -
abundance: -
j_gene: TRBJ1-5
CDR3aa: CSAEGKGDNQPQHF
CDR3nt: TGCAGTGCTGAGGGTAAGGGAGATAATCAGCCCCAGCATTTT

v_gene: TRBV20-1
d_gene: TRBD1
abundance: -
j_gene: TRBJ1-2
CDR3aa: CSARDALGTDYGYTF
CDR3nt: TGCAGTGCTAGAGATGCCCTCGGGACAGACTATGGCTACACCTTC

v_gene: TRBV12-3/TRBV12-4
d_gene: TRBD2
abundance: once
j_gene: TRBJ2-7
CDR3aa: CASSFGGVRAYEQYF
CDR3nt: TGTGCCAGCAGTTTTGGGGGGGTCAGGGCCTACGAGCAGTACTTC

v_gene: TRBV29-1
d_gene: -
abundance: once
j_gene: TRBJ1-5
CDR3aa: CSVDRALAQPQHF
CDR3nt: TGCAGCGTTGATAGGGCCCTCGCTCAGCCCCAGCATTTT

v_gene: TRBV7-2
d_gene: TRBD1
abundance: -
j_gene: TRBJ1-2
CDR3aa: CASSRTGVWGYTF
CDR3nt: TGTGCCAGCAGCAGGACAGGGGTATGGGGCTACACCTTC

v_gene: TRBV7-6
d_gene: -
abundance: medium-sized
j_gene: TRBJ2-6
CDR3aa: CASSLVTQTFRANVLTF
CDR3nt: TGTGCCAGCAGCTTAGTTACCCAGACCTTCCGGGCCAACGTCCTGACTTTC

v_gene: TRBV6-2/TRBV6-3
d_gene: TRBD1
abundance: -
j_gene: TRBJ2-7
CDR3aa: CASRNGQGAYEQYF
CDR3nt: TGTGCCAGCAGGAATGGGCAGGGGGCCTACGAGCAGTACTTC

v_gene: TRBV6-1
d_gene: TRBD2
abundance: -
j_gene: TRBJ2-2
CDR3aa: CASNLLAGVTGELFF
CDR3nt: TGTGCCAGCAACTTACTAGCGGGGGTAACCGGGGAGCTGTTTTTT

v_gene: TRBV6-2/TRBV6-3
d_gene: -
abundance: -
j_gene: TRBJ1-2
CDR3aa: CASSLEGPRYGYTF
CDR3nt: TGTGCCAGCAGTCTGGAGGGGCCGCGCTATGGCTACACCTTC

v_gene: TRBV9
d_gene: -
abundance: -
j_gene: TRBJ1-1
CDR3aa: CASTLREMNTEAFF
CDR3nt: TGTGCCAGCACCTTAAGGGAAATGAACACTGAAGCTTTCTTT

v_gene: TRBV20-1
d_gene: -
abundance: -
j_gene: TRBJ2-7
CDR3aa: CSVLGYEQYF
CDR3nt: TGCAGTGTCTTGGGATACGAGCAGTACTTC

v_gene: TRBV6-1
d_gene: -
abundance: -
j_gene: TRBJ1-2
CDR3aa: CASKPGHLSGYTF
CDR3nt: TGTGCCAGCAAACCGGGACACCTTTCCGGCTACACCTTC

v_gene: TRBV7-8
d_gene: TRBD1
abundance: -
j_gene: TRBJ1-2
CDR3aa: CASSLGQGEGGYTF
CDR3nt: TGTGCCAGCAGCCTAGGACAGGGCGAGGGTGGCTACACCTTC

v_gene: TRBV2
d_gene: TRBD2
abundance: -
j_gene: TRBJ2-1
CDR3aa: CASSPVWGGYNEQFF
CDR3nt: TGTGCCAGCAGCCCCGTCTGGGGGGGTTACAATGAGCAGTTCTTC